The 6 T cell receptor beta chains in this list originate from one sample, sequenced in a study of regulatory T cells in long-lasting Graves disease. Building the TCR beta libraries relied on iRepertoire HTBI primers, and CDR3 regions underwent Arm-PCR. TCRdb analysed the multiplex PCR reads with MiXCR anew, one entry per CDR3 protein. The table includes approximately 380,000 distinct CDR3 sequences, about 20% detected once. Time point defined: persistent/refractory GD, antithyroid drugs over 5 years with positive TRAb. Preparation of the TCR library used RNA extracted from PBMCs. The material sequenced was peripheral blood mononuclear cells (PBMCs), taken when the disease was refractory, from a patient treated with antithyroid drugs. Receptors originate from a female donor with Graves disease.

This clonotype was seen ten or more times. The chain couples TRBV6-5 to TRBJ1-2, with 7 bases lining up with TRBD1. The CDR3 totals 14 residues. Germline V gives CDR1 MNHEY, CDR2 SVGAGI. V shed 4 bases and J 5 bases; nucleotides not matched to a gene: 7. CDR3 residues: CASSSTGTEYGYTF. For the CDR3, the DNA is TGTGCCAGCAGTTCGACCGGGACAGAGTATGGCTACACCTTC.

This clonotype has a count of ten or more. This chain's CDR3 is CASSEVRVGYTF. CDR3 in DNA: TGTGCCAGCAGTGAAGTGAGGGTTGGCTACACCTTC. The chain is built from TRBV2 and TRBJ1-2; D is ambiguous. The V end lost 1 base, the J end lost 7 bases, and 7 bases lay between the germline ends. The CDR3 length is 12 residues. In germline, CDR1 is SNHLY, CDR2 FYNNEI.

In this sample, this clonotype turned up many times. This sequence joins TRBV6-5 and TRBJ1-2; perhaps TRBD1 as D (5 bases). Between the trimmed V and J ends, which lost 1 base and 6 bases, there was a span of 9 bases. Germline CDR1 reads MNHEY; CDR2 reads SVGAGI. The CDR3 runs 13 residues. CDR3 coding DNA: TGTGCCAGCAGTTACTTCAGGGTGGATGGCTACACCTTC. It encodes CASSYFRVDGYTF.

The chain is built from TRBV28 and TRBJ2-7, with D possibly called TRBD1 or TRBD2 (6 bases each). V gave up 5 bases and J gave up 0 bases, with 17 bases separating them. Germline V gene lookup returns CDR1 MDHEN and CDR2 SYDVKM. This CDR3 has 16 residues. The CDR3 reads CASSPLLADSSYEQYF. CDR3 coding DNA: TGTGCCAGCAGTCCCCTATTAGCGGACAGCTCCTACGAGCAGTACTTC.

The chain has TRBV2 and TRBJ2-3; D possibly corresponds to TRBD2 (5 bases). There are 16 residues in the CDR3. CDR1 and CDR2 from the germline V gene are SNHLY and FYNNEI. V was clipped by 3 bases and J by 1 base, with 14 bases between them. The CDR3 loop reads CASSDAPAGGTDTQYF. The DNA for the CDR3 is TGTGCCAGCAGTGATGCACCGGCGGGCGGCACAGATACGCAGTATTTT.

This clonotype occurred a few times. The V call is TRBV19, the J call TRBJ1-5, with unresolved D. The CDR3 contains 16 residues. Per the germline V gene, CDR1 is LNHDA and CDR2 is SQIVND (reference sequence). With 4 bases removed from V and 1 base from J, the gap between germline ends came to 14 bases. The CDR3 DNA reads TGTGCCAGTAGTACGGGTTGGACTATGAGCAATCAGCCCCAGCATTTT. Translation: CASSTGWTMSNQPQHF. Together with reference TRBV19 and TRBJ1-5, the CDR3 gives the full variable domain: DGGITQSPKYLFRKEGQNVTLSCEQNLNHDAMYWYRQDPGQGLRLIYYSQIVNDFQKGDIAEGYSVSREKKESFPLTVTSAQKNPTAFYLCASSTGWTMSNQPQHFGDGTRLSIL.